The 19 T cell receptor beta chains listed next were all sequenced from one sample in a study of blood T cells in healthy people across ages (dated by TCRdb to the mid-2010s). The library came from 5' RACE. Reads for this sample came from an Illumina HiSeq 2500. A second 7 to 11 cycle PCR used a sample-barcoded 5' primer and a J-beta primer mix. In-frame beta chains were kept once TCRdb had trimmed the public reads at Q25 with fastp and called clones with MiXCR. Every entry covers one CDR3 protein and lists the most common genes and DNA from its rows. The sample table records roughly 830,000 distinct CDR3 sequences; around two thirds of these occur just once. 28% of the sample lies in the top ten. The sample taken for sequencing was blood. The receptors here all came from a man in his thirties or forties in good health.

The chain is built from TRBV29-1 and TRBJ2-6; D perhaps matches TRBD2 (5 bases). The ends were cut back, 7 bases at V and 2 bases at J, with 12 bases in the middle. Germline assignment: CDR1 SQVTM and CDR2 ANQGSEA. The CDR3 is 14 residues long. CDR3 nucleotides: TGCAGCGGCGGGTTCGCCCCTGGGGCCAACGTCCTGACTTTC. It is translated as CSGGFAPGANVLTF.

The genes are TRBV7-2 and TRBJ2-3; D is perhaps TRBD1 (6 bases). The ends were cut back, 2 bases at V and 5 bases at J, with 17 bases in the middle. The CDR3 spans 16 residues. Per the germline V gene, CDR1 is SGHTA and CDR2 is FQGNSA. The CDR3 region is CASSLFDRPRGDTQYF. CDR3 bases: TGTGCCAGCAGCTTATTCGACAGGCCTAGGGGAGATACGCAGTATTTT.

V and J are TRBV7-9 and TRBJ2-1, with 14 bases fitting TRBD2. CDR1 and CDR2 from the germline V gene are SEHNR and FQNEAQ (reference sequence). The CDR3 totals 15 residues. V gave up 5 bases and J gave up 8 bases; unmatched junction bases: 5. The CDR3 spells CASSRLAGGPHEQFF. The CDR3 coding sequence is TGTGCCAGCAGCCGACTAGCGGGGGGGCCCCATGAGCAGTTCTTC. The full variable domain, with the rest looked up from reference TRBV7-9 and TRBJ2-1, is DTGVSQNPRHKITKRGQNVTFRCDPISEHNRLYWYRQTLGQGPEFLTYFQNEAQLEKSRLLSDRFSAERPKGSFSTLEIQRTEQGDSAMYLCASSRLAGGPHEQFFGPGTRLTVL.

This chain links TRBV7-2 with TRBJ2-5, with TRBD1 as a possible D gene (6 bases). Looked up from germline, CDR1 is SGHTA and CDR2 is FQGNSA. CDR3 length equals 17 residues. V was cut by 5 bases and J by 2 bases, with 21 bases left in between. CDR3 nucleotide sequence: TGTGCCAGCAGCCAACGGGGACACCGAACGCTTCAAGAGACCCAGTACTTC. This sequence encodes CASSQRGHRTLQETQYF.

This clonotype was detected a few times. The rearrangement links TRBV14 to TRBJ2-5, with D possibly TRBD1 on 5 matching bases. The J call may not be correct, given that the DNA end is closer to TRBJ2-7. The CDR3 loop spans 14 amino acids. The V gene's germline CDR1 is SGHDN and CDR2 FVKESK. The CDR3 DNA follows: TGTGCCAGCAGCCAAGACGCAGGGACCTACGAGCAGTACTTC. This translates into CASSQDAGTYEQYF.

The CDR3 is CASTRGAQGWIRYEQYF. The DNA for the CDR3 is TGTGCCAGCACCCGGGGGGCGCAGGGGTGGATAAGGTACGAGCAGTACTTC. The chain recombines TRBV2 with TRBJ2-7; D may be TRBD2 (7 bases). Germline loops: CDR1 SNHLY, CDR2 FYNNEI. This CDR3 has 17 residues. Trimming left V 7 bases short and J 4 bases short, with 26 bases between. Using reference TRBV2 and TRBJ2-7 for the parts outside the CDR3, the full variable domain is EPEVTQTPSHQVTQMGQEVILRCVPISNHLYFYWYRQILGQKVEFLVSFYNNEISEKSEIFDDQFSVERPDGSNFTLKIRSTKLEDSAMYFCASTRGAQGWIRYEQYFGPGTRLTVT.

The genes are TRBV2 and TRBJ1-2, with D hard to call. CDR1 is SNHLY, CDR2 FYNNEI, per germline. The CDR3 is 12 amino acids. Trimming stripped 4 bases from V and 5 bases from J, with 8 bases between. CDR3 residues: CASSVFLYGYTF. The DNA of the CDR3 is TGTGCCAGCAGTGTTTTCCTTTATGGCTACACCTTC.

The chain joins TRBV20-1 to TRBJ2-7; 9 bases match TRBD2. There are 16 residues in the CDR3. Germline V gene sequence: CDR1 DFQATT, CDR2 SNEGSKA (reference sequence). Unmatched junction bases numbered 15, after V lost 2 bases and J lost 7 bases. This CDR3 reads CSARLAGPSGEGEQYF. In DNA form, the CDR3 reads TGCAGTGCTAGACTAGCGGGGCCCTCTGGGGAGGGTGAGCAGTACTTC.

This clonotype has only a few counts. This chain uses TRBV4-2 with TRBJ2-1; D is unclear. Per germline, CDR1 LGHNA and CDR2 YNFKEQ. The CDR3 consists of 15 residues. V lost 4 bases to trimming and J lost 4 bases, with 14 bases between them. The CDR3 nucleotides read TGTGCCAGCAGCCTAAGCGCCCGAAATTACAATGAGCAGTTCTTC. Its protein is CASSLSARNYNEQFF.

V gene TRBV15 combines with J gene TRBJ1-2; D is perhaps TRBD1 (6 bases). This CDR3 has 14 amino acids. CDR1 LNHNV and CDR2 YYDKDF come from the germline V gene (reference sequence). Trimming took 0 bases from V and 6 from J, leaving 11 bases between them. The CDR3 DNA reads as TGTGCCACCAGCAGAGATCAGGGGCGGGATGGCTACACCTTC. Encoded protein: CATSRDQGRDGYTF.

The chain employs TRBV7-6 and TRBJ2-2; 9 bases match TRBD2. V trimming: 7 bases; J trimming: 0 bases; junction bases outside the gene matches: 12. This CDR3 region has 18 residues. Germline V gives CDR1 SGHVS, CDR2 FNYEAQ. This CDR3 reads CASISRTSVYANTGELFF. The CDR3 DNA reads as TGTGCCAGCATCAGCCGGACTAGCGTATACGCGAACACCGGGGAGCTGTTTTTT.

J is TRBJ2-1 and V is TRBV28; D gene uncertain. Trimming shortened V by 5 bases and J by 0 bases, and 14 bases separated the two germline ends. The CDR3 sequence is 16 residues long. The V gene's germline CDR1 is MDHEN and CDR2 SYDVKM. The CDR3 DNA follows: TGTGCCAGCAGTCTACCCGACGCGAGCTCCTACAATGAGCAGTTCTTC. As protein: CASSLPDASSYNEQFF.

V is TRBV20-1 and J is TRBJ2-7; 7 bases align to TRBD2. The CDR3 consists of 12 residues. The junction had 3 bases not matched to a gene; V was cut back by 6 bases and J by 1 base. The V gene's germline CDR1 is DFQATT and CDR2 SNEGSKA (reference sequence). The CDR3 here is CSAGRPSYEQYF. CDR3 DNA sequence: TGCAGTGCCGGGAGGCCTTCCTACGAGCAGTACTTC.

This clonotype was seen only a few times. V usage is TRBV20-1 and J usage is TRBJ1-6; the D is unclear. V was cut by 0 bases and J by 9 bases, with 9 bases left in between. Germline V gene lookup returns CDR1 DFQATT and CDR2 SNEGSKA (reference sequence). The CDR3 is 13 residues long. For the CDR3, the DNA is TGCAGTGCTAGAGATCCGGGTGCTTCACCCCTCCACTTT. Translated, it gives CSARDPGASPLHF.

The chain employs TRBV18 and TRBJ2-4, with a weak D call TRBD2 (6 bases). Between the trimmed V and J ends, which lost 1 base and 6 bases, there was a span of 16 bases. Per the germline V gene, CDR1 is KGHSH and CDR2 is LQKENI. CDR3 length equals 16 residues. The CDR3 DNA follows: TGTGCCAGCTCACCACAAGTACAATCGGGGGTAAACATTCAGTACTTC. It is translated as CASSPQVQSGVNIQYF.

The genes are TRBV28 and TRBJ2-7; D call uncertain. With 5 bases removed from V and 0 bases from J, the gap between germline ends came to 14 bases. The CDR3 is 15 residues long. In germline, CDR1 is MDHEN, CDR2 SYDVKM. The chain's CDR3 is CASSTIIGPSYEQYF. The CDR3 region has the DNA TGTGCCAGCAGTACGATAATCGGGCCCTCCTACGAGCAGTACTTC.

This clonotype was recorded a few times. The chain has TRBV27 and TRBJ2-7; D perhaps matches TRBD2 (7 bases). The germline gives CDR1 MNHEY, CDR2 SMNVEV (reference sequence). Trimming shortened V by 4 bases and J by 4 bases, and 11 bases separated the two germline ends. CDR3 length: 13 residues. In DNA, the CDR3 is TGTGCCAGCAGTTGGGGGGGCGCTTACGAGCAGTACTTC. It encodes CASSWGGAYEQYF.

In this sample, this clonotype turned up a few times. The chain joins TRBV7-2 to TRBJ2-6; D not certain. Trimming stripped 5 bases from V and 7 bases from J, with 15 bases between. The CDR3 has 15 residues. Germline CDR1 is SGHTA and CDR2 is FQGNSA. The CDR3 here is CASSPGALGANVLTF. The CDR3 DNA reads TGTGCCAGCAGCCCAGGAGCTCTGGGAGCCAACGTCCTGACTTTC. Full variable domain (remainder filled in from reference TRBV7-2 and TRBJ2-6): GAGVSQSPSNKVTEKGKDVELRCDPISGHTALYWYRQSLGQGLEFLIYFQGNSAPDKSGLPSDRFSAERTGGSVSTLTIQRTQQEDSAVYLCASSPGALGANVLTFGAGSRLTVL.

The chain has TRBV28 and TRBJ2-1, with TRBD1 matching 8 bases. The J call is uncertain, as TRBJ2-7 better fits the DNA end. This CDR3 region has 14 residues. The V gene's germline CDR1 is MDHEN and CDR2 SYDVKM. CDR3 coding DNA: TGTGCCAGCAGTATGGGACAGGTTTCCTACGAGCAGTACTTC. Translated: CASSMGQVSYEQYF.